Listed below are T cell receptor beta chains from one sample, sequenced in a study of blood T cell repertoires in COVID-19. The repertoire was sequenced with immunoSEQ multiplex PCR; TCRdb's copy has only in-frame clones and lacks some. The repertoire holds approximately 77,000 clones, with more than 80% as singletons. Sequences were obtained from peripheral blood. The origin of the receptors is an older woman with acute or convalescent COVID-19. Each CDR3 is given with its conserved first and last residue. D genes are given only for firm matches. Where a row states a size, it is once, few, many or the class of an expanded clone; other rows omit it.

CDR3nt,CDR3aa,v_gene,abundance,d_gene,j_gene
TGTGCCAGCAGCCATGAGACAGGGGACACCATATATTTT,CASSHETGDTIYF,TRBV3-1/TRBV3-2,few,TRBD1,TRBJ1-3
TGTGCCAGCATCCCCGTAGCGGGGTCTAATGAAAAACTGTTTTTT,CASIPVAGSNEKLFF,TRBV6-5,few,.,TRBJ1-4
TGTGCCAGCAGTGATAGCGGGGGGGCCTCAGAGACCCAGTACTTC,CASSDSGGASETQYF,TRBV6-6,.,TRBD2,TRBJ2-5
TGTGCCAGCAGCTTTTTCGATACGCAGTATTTT,CASSFFDTQYF,TRBV27,.,.,TRBJ2-3
TGTGCCAGCAGCCCAGGGCAGGGGAACTATGGCTACACCTTC,CASSPGQGNYGYTF,TRBV3-1/TRBV3-2,once,.,TRBJ1-2
TGTGCCAGCACCCCCCGGCGGGGGCGGTACGAGCAGTACTTC,CASTPRRGRYEQYF,TRBV21-1,.,.,TRBJ2-7
TGTGCCAGTTCAGGACAGGGATACCAAGAGACCCAGTACTTC,CASSGQGYQETQYF,TRBV9,few,TRBD1,TRBJ2-5
TGTGCCAGCAGCGTATCTAGCGGGGGAAGCACAGATACGCAGTATTTT,CASSVSSGGSTDTQYF,TRBV9,.,TRBD2,TRBJ2-3
TGCGCCAGCAGCTCCAACCCGGGGGAGACCCAGTACTTC,CASSSNPGETQYF,TRBV5-1,.,.,TRBJ2-5
TGTGCCAGCAGCCCGGACTGGAGCTCCTACAATGAGCAGTTCTTC,CASSPDWSSYNEQFF,TRBV6-5,.,.,TRBJ2-1
TGTGCCAGCAGCGTAGCTTGGACAGGGTCTGGAAACACCATATATTTT,CASSVAWTGSGNTIYF,TRBV9,.,TRBD1,TRBJ1-3
TGTGCCAGCAGCTTGGGGACAGGGTGGGGCACTGAAGCTTTCTTT,CASSLGTGWGTEAFF,TRBV7-8,few,TRBD1,TRBJ1-1
TGTGCCAGCAGCGTATCAGCAGGGCAAGAGCAGCCCCAGCATTTT,CASSVSAGQEQPQHF,TRBV9,few,.,TRBJ1-5
TGTGCCAGCAGCCAAGATGGGACAGGGGCAATCTATGGCTACACCTTC,CASSQDGTGAIYGYTF,TRBV4-2,.,TRBD1,TRBJ1-2
TGTGCCAGCAGCTCGGGACAGAATAATGAAAAACTGTTTTTT,CASSSGQNNEKLFF,TRBV5-4,.,TRBD1,TRBJ1-4
TGTGCCACCAGGGGGACAGGGGGTACCGGGGAGCTGTTTTTT,CATRGTGGTGELFF,TRBV24-1,.,TRBD1,TRBJ2-2
TGTGCCAGTAGTGACAGGTTCCCCTACGAGCAGTACTTC,CASSDRFPYEQYF,TRBV19,.,.,TRBJ2-7
TGTGCCAGCAGTGGAGATTGGAATGAGCAGTTCTTC,CASSGDWNEQFF,TRBV12-3/TRBV12-4,once,.,TRBJ2-1
TGTGCCAGCTCAGCACAGAGTTTGAATCAGCCCCAGCATTTT,CASSAQSLNQPQHF,TRBV18,few,.,TRBJ1-5
TGCAGCGTTGAGCATGGGACAGGGGAAACAGATACGCAGTATTTT,CSVEHGTGETDTQYF,TRBV29-1,.,TRBD1,TRBJ2-3
TGTGCCAGCAGTGAAGAGACAGGGAACACTGAAGCTTTCTTT,CASSEETGNTEAFF,TRBV2,.,.,TRBJ1-1
TGTGCCAGCAGCCAAGCAGCTACAGACACTGAAGCTTTCTTT,CASSQAATDTEAFF,TRBV4-2,.,.,TRBJ1-1
TGTGCCAGCAGCGCGGATCCGGGACAGATGAACACTGAAGCTTTCTTT,CASSADPGQMNTEAFF,TRBV9,few,TRBD1,TRBJ1-1
TGTGCCAGCAGCTTAGGACAGGGAAATCAGCCCCAGCATTTT,CASSLGQGNQPQHF,TRBV7-6,few,TRBD1,TRBJ1-5
TGTGCCAGCAGACCAACAGGCAGGGGGTACGATGAGCAGTTCTTC,CASRPTGRGYDEQFF,TRBV7-9,.,TRBD1,TRBJ2-1
TGTGCCAGCAGTTTAGAGGTGAACGGTGAAAAACTGTTTTTT,CASSLEVNGEKLFF,TRBV27,.,.,TRBJ1-4
TGCAGCGCCATACAAGACACTGAAGCTTTCTTT,CSAIQDTEAFF,TRBV29-1,.,.,TRBJ1-1
TGTGCCAGCAGCGTAGTCGGGCTAGCGGGGATCAATGAGCAGTTCTTC,CASSVVGLAGINEQFF,TRBV9,.,TRBD2,TRBJ2-1
TGTGCCAGCAGCTTCAGCGGCGACAATGAGCAGTTCTTC,CASSFSGDNEQFF,TRBV7-9,.,.,TRBJ2-1
TGTGCCAGCAGCTTAACCGGGACAAACTACGAGCAGTACTTC,CASSLTGTNYEQYF,TRBV5-4,.,.,TRBJ2-7
TGTGCCAGCAGTTACCACGGTAGCGGGAACACCGGGGAGCTGTTTTTT,CASSYHGSGNTGELFF,TRBV6-2/TRBV6-3,.,.,TRBJ2-2
TGTGCCAGCAGCCTTCCGGACAGCGTCTATGGCTACACCTTC,CASSLPDSVYGYTF,TRBV5-4,.,.,TRBJ1-2
TGTGCCAGTAGTCCCGAGGAAACGGCGCAGTATTTT,CASSPEETAQYF,TRBV19,.,.,TRBJ2-3
TGTGCCAGCAGCACCCCGGGGGCTGAAGCTTTCTTT,CASSTPGAEAFF,TRBV13,.,.,TRBJ1-1
TGTGCCAGCAGTTACTCGAGGAATGAGCAGTTCTTC,CASSYSRNEQFF,TRBV6-5,.,.,TRBJ2-1
TGTGCCAGCAGTGATCAGGGGGCAAGTGGCTACACCTTC,CASSDQGASGYTF,TRBV6-1,.,TRBD1,TRBJ1-2
TGCGCCAGCAGCCAAGATAGGCGCCTCGGGGGTGGCTACACCTTC,CASSQDRRLGGGYTF,TRBV4-1,.,.,TRBJ1-2
TGCGCCAGCAGTGAGTCTTGGGGACAGGGTAATGAAAAACTGTTTTTT,CASSESWGQGNEKLFF,TRBV10-1,.,TRBD1,TRBJ1-4
TGTGCCAGCAGCCACCTACTAGCGGGGGGCCTGAATGAGCAGTTCTTC,CASSHLLAGGLNEQFF,TRBV7-6,.,TRBD2,TRBJ2-1
TGTGCCAGCAGCGAACAGGGGGCTCGCAATCAGCCCCAGCATTTT,CASSEQGARNQPQHF,TRBV2,.,TRBD1,TRBJ1-5
TGCGCCAGCAGCTATTACTCGGGACAGGGTTATTCACCCCTCCACTTT,CASSYYSGQGYSPLHF,TRBV5-1,few,TRBD1,TRBJ1-6
TGTGCCAGCAGTTTGACTCCTAACTATGGCTACACCTTC,CASSLTPNYGYTF,TRBV6-2/TRBV6-3,.,.,TRBJ1-2